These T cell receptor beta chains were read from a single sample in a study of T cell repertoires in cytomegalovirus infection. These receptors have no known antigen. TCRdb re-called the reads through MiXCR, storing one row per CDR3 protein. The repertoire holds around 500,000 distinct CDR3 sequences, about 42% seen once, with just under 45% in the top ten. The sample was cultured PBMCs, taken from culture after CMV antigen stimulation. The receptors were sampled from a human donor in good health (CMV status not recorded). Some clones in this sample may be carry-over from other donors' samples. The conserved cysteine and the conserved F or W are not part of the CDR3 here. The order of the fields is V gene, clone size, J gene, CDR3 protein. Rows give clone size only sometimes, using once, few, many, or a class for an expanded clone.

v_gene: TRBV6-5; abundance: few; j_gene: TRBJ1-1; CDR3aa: ASSPRRGSTEAF
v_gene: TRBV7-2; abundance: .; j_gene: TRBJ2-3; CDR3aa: AGAGDTDTQY
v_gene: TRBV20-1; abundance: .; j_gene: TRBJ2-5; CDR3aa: SASPFRGGKKGTQY
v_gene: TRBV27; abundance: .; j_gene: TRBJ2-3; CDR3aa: APADTQY
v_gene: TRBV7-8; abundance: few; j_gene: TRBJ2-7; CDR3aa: ASRGLVYEQY
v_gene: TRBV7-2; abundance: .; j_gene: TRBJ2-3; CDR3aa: ASSPTSGGLTQY
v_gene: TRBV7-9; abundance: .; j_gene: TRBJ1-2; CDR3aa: ASSFGSRVGYT
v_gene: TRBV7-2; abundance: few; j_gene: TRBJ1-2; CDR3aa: ASSLEMAGYT
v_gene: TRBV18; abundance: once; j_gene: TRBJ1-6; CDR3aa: ASSPEVSTSRSSYNSPLH
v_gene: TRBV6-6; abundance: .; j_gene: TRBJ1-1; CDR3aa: ATEGNTEAF
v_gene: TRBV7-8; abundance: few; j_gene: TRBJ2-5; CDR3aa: ASSFAQETQY